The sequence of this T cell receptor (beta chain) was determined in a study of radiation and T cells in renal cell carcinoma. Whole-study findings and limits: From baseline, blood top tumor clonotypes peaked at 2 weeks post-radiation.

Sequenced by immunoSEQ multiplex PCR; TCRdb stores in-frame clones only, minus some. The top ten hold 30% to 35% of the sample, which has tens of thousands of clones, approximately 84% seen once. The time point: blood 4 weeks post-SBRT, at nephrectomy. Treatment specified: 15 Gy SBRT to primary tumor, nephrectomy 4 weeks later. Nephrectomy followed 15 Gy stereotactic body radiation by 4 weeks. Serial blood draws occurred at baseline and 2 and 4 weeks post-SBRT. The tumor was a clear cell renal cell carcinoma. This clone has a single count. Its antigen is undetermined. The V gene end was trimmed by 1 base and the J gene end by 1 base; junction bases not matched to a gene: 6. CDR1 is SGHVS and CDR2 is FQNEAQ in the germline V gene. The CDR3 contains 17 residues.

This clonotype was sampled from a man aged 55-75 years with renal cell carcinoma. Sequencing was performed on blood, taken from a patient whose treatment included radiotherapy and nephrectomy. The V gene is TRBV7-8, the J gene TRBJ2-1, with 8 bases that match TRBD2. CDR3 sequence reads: CASSLGGLAGSYNEQFF. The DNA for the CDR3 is TGTGCCAGCAGCTTAGGTGGACTAGCTGGATCCTACAATGAGCAGTTCTTC.